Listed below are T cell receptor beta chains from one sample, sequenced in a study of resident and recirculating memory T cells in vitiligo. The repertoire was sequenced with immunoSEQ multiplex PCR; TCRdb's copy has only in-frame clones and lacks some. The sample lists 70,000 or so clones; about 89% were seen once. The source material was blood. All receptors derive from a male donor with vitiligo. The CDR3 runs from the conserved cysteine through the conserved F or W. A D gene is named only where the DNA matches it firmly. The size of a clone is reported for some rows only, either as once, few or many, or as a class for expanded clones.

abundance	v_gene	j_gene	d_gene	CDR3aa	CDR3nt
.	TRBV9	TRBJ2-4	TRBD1	CASSAAGTVKNIQYF	TGTGCCAGCAGCGCGGCCGGGACAGTGAAAAACATTCAGTACTTC
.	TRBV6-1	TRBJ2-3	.	CASIGGGSSTDTQYF	TGTGCCAGCATTGGGGGCGGGTCAAGCACAGATACGCAGTATTTT
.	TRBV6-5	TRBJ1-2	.	CASSYGGADYGYTF	TGTGCCAGCAGTTACGGGGGCGCGGACTATGGCTACACCTTC
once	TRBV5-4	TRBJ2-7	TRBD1	CASSLGTGGNEQYF	TGTGCCAGCAGCTTAGGGACAGGGGGAAACGAGCAGTACTTC
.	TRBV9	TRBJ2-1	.	CASSVPGYEQFF	TGTGCCAGCAGCGTACCGGGATATGAGCAGTTCTTC
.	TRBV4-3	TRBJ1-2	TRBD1	CASSQEGQGYYGYTF	TGCGCCAGCAGCCAAGAGGGACAGGGGTACTATGGCTACACCTTC
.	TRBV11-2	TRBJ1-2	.	CASSSIGALQIGYTF	TGTGCCAGCAGCTCGATAGGGGCCCTCCAGATCGGCTACACCTTC
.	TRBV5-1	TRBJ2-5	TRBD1	CASSLEPPGQFYQETQYF	TGCGCCAGCAGCTTAGAACCTCCGGGACAGTTTTACCAAGAGACCCAGTACTTC
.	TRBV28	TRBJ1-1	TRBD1	CASSYALIPGQGNTEAFF	TGTGCCAGCAGCTACGCCCTAATACCGGGACAGGGGAACACTGAAGCTTTCTTT
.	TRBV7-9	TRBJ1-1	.	CASTTGVNTEAFF	TGTGCCAGCACCACGGGGGTGAACACTGAAGCTTTCTTT
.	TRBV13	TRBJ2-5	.	CASSLGNRLAETQYF	TGTGCCAGCAGCTTAGGTAACCGGCTAGCGGAGACCCAGTACTTC
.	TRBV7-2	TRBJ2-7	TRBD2	CASSLKAGGYEQYF	TGTGCCAGCAGCTTAAAAGCGGGGGGGTACGAGCAGTACTTC
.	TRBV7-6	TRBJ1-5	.	CASSHLGASNQPQHF	TGTGCCAGCAGCCACTTAGGGGCAAGCAATCAGCCCCAGCATTTT
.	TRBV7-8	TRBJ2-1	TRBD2	CASSLVQRGGYEQFF	TGTGCCAGCAGCTTAGTCCAGCGGGGGGGCTATGAGCAGTTCTTC
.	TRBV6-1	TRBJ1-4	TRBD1	CASSGIDRVYEKLFF	TGTGCCAGCAGTGGAATAGACAGGGTCTATGAAAAACTGTTTTTT
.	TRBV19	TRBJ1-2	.	CASSSSAGGYTF	TGTGCCAGTAGTTCTTCCGCGGGTGGCTACACCTTC
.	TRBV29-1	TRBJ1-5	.	CSVVGGEGTQPQHF	TGCAGCGTTGTGGGGGGAGAGGGAACTCAGCCCCAGCATTTT
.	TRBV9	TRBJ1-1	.	CASSAGGQRPITEAFF	TGTGCCAGCAGCGCCGGAGGACAGCGCCCCATCACTGAAGCTTTCTTT
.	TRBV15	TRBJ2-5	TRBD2	CATSSGGAPFETQYF	TGTGCCACCAGCTCGGGGGGGGCGCCCTTCGAGACCCAGTACTTC
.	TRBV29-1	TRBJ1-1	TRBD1	CSARQGALNTEAFF	TGCAGCGCCCGGCAGGGGGCCTTGAACACTGAAGCTTTCTTT
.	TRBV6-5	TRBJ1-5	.	CASSYKHGNQPQHF	TGTGCCAGCAGTTACAAGCATGGCAATCAGCCCCAGCATTTT
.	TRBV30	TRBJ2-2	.	CAWSVPMRTGELFF	TGTGCCTGGAGTGTACCGATGCGAACCGGGGAGCTGTTTTTT
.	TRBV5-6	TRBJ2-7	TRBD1	CASSFLSLTQGATYEQYF	TGTGCCAGCAGCTTTTTATCGCTAACACAGGGGGCGACGTACGAGCAGTACTTC
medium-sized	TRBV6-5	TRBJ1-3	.	CASKKAGWIGNTIYF	TGTGCCAGCAAAAAGGCAGGTTGGATTGGAAACACCATATATTTT
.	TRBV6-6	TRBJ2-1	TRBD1	CASSSIIDRADNEQFF	TGTGCCAGCAGTTCCATCATCGACAGGGCGGACAATGAGCAGTTCTTC
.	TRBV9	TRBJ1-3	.	CASSDGRSGNTIYF	TGTGCCAGCAGCGACGGCAGGTCTGGAAACACCATATATTTT
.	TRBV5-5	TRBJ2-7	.	CASSGSSYEQYF	TGTGCCAGCAGCGGCAGCTCCTACGAGCAGTACTTC
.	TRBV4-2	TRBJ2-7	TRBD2	CASSQEGLAGTYEQYF	TGTGCCAGCAGCCAAGAGGGACTAGCGGGGACCTACGAGCAGTACTTC
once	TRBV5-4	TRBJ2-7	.	CASSGGVGTYEQYF	TGTGCCAGCAGCGGGGGCGTCGGTACCTACGAGCAGTACTTC
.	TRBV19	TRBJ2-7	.	CASSITPETYEQYF	TGTGCCAGTAGTATAACCCCGGAGACCTACGAGCAGTACTTC
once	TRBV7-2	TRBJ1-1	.	CASSLVREGEAFF	TGTGCCAGCAGCTTAGTGCGGGAGGGTGAAGCTTTCTTT
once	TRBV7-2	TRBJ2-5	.	CASSLAVGAQYF	TGTGCCAGCAGCTTAGCTGTAGGGGCCCAGTACTTC
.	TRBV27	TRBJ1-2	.	CASTTSGGGAYGYTF	TGTGCCAGCACCACCTCGGGGGGGGGCGCGTATGGCTACACCTTC
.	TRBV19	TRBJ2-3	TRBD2	CASDLAGNPDTQYF	TGTGCCAGTGACCTAGCGGGGAACCCAGATACGCAGTATTTT
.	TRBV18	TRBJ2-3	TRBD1	CASSPPQGVTDTQYF	TGTGCCAGCTCACCACCCCAGGGGGTCACAGATACGCAGTATTTT
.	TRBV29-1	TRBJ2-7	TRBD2	CSVGLAGPYEQYF	TGCAGCGTTGGGCTAGCGGGGCCCTACGAGCAGTACTTC
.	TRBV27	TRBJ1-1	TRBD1	CASGKRQGATEAFF	TGTGCCAGCGGCAAAAGACAGGGGGCGACTGAAGCTTTCTTT
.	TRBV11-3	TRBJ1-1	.	CASSLGDASGTEAFF	TGTGCCAGCAGCTTAGGAGACGCGTCGGGCACTGAAGCTTTCTTT
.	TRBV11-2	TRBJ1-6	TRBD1	CASSPGQGIVSPLHF	TGTGCCAGCAGCCCAGGACAGGGGATAGTTTCACCCCTCCACTTT